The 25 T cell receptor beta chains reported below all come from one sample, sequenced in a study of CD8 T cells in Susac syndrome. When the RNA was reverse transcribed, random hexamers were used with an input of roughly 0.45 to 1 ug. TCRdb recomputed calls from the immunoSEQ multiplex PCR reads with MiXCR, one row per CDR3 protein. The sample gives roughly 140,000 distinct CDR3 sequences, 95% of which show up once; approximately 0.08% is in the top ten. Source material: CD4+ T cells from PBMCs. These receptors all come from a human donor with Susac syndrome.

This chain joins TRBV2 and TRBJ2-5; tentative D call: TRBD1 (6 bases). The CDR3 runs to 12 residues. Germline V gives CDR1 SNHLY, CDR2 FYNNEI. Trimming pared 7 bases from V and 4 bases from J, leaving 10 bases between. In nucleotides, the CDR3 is TGTGCCAGCACAGGGGCCATAGAGACCCAGTACTTC. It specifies CASTGAIETQYF.

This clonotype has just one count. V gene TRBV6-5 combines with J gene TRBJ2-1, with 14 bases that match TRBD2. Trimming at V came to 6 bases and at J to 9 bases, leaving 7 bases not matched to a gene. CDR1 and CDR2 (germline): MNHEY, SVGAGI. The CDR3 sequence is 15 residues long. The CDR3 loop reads CASRPGTSGRGEQFF. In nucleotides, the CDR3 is TGTGCCAGCAGGCCCGGGACTAGCGGGAGAGGTGAGCAGTTCTTC.

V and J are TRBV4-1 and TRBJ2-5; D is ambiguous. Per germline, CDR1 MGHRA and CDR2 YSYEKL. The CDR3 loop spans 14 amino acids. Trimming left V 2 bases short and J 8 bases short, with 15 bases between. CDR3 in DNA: TGCGCCAGCAGCCAACCATCAAAGTCCGATACCCAGTACTTC. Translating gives CASSQPSKSDTQYF.

CDR3 in amino acids: CSASTARDRGLYSNQPQHF. The CDR3 coding sequence is TGCAGTGCATCAACCGCCCGGGACAGGGGACTCTATAGCAATCAGCCCCAGCATTTT. The chain combines TRBV20-1 with TRBJ1-5; 10 bases match TRBD1. This CDR3 is 19 amino acids long. Trimming took 6 bases from V and 0 from J; bases not matched to a gene: 17. Germline values: CDR1 DFQATT, CDR2 SNEGSKA (reference sequence).

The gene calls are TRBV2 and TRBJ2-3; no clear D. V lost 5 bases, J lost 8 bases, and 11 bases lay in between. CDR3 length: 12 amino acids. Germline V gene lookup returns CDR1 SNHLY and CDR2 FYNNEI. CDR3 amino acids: CASSSGIGTQYF. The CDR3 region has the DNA TGTGCCAGCAGTTCCGGAATCGGTACGCAGTATTTT. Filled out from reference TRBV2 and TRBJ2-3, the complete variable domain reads EPEVTQTPSHQVTQMGQEVILRCVPISNHLYFYWYRQILGQKVEFLVSFYNNEISEKSEIFDDQFSVERPDGSNFTLKIRSTKLEDSAMYFCASSSGIGTQYFGPGTRLTVL.

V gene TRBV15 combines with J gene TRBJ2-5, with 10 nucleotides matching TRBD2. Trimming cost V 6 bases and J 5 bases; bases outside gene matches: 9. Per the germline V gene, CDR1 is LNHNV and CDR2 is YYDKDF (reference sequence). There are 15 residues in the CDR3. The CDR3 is CATSVLAGEGETQYF. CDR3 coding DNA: TGTGCCACCAGTGTCCTAGCGGGAGAGGGGGAGACCCAGTACTTC.

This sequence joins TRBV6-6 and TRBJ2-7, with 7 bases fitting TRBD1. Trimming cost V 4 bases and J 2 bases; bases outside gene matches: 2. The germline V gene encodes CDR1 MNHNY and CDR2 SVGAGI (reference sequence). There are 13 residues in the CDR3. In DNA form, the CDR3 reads TGTGCCAGCAGTTCAACAGGGGCCTACGAGCAGTACTTC. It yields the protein CASSSTGAYEQYF.

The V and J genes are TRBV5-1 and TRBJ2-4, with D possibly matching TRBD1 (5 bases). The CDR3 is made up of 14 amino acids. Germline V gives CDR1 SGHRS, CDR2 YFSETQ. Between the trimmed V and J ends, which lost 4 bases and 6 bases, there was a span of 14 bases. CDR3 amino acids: CASSVTDTTNIQYF. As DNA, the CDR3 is TGCGCCAGCAGCGTGACGGACACGACAAACATTCAGTACTTC.

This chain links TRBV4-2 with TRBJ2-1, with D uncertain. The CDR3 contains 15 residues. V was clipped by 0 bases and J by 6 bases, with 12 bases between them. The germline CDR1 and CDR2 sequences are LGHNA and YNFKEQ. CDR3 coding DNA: TGTGCCAGCAGCCAAGATCCCTCGGGTATCAATGAGCAGTTCTTC. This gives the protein CASSQDPSGINEQFF.

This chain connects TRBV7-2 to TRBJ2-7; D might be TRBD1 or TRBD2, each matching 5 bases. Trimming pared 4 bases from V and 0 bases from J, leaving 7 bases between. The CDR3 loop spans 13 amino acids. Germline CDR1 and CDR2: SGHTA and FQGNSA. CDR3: CASSSGTSYEQYF. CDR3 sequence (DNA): TGTGCCAGCAGCTCTGGGACCTCCTACGAGCAGTACTTC.

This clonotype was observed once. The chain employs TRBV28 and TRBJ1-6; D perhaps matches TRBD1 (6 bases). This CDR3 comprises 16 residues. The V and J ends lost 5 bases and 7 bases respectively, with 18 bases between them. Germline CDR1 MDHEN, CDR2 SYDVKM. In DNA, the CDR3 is TGTGCCAGCAGTCCTAATGGGGGGGGGCAAAATTCACCCCTCCACTTT. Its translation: CASSPNGGGQNSPLHF. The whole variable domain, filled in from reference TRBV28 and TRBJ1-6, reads DVKVTQSSRYLVKRTGEKVFLECVQDMDHENMFWYRQDPGLGLRLIYFSYDVKMKEKGDIPEGYSVSREKKERFSLILESASTNQTSMYLCASSPNGGGQNSPLHFGNGTRLTVT.

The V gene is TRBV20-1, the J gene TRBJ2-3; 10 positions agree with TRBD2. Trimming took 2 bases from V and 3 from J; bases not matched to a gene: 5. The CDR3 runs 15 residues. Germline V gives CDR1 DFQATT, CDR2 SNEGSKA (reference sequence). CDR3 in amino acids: CSARSTSGVTDTQYF. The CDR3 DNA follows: TGCAGTGCTAGATCCACTAGCGGGGTGACAGATACGCAGTATTTT.

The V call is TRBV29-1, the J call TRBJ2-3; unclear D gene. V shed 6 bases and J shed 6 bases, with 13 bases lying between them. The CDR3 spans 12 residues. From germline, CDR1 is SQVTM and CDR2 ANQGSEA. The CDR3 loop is CSVQGPSDTQYF. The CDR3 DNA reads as TGCAGCGTCCAAGGCCCCAGCGATACGCAGTATTTT.

The CDR3 loop reads CASSSKGRTAETQYF. CDR3 coding DNA: TGTGCCAGCAGTTCCAAGGGAAGGACGGCAGAGACCCAGTACTTC. The genes are TRBV2 and TRBJ2-5, with D unclear. The V and J ends lost 5 bases and 4 bases respectively, with 17 bases between them. This CDR3 is 15 amino acids long. The germline gives CDR1 SNHLY, CDR2 FYNNEI.

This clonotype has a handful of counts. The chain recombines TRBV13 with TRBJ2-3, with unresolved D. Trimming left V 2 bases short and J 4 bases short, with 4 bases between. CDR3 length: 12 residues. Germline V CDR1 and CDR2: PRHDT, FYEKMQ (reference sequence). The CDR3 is CASSLRADTQYF. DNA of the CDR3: TGTGCCAGCAGCTTACGTGCAGATACGCAGTATTTT. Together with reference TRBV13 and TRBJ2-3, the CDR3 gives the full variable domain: AAGVIQSPRHLIKEKRETATLKCYPIPRHDTVYWYQQGPGQDPQFLISFYEKMQSDKGSIPDRFSAQQFSDYHSELNMSSLELGDSALYFCASSLRADTQYFGPGTRLTVL.

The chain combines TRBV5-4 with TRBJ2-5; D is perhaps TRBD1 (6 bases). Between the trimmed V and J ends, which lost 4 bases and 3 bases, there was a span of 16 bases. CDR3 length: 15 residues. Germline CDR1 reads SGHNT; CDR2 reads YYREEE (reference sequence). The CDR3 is CASSRLGAGEETQYF. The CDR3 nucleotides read TGTGCCAGCAGCCGGTTGGGGGCAGGCGAAGAGACCCAGTACTTC.

The CDR3 nucleotides read TGCGCCAGCAGCTTGGAAGGGGCAGGGAGAAGGGAGACCCAGTACTTC. It encodes CASSLEGAGRRETQYF. This chain joins TRBV5-1 and TRBJ2-5; D is possibly TRBD1 or TRBD2 (5 bases each). Germline-derived CDR1 and CDR2 are SGHRS and YFSETQ. The germline V and J ends were trimmed by 0 bases and 5 bases, with 17 bases remaining between them. The CDR3 runs to 16 residues.

CDR3 nucleotides: TGTGCCAGCAGCCCGTTTCCAGCGACCCAGTACTTC. This codes for CASSPFPATQYF. The chain is built from TRBV28 and TRBJ2-5; no clear D gene. The CDR3 runs 12 residues. Trimming removed 6 bases from V and 7 bases from J, with 12 bases in between. CDR1 is MDHEN, CDR2 SYDVKM, per germline.

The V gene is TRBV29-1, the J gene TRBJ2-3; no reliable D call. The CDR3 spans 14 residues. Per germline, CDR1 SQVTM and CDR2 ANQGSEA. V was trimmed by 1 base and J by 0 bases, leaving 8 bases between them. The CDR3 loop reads CSVEGKASTDTQYF. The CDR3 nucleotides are TGCAGCGTTGAAGGGAAGGCCAGCACAGATACGCAGTATTTT.

The CDR3, as DNA: TGTGCCAGCTTATCCGGGATTCAAGAGACCCAGTACTTC. Amino acids: CASLSGIQETQYF. V usage is TRBV5-6 and J usage is TRBJ2-5; weak D call: TRBD2 (5 bases). Germline assignment: CDR1 SGHDT and CDR2 YYEEEE. This CDR3 is built from 13 residues. The V and J ends lost 7 bases and 2 bases respectively, with 12 bases between them.

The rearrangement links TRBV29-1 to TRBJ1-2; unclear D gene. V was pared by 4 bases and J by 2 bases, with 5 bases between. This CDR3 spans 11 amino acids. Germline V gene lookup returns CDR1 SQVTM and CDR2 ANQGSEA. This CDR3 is CSVASNYGYTF. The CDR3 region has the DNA TGCAGCGTTGCCTCCAACTATGGCTACACCTTC.

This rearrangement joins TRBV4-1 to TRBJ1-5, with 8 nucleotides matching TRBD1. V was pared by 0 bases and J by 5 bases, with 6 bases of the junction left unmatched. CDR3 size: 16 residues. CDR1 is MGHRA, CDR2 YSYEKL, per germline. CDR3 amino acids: CASSQDPGGSHQPQHF. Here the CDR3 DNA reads TGCGCCAGCAGCCAAGATCCAGGGGGCAGCCATCAGCCCCAGCATTTT.

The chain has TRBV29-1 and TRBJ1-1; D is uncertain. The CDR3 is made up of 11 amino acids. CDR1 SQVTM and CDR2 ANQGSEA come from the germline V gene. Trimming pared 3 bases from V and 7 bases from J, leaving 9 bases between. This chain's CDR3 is CSVDGTYEAFF. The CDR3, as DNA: TGCAGCGTTGACGGCACCTATGAAGCTTTCTTT.

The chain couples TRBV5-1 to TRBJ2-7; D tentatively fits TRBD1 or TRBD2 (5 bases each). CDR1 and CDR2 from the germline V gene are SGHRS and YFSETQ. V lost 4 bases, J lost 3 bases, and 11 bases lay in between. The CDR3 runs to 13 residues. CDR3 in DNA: TGCGCCAGCAGCGCCGGGACCGACTACGAGCAGTACTTC. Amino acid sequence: CASSAGTDYEQYF.

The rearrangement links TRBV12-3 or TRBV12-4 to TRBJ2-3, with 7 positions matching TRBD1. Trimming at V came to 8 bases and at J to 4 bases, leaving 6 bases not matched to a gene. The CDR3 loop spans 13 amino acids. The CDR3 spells CASFPGTADTQYF. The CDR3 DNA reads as TGTGCCAGCTTTCCCGGGACAGCAGATACGCAGTATTTT.